This TCR beta chain derives from a study of cytomegalovirus exposure and HLA in healthy donors. The PCR had 60 Vbeta and 13 Jbeta primers. Profiling relied on immunoSEQ multiplex PCR, and the TCRdb table lists in-frame clones only, not all of them. This table has around 110,000 clones, 75% to 85% appearing once. About this clone itself: The antigen remains unidentified.

The length of the CDR3 is 16 residues. Per the germline V gene, CDR1 is SGHVS and CDR2 is FNYEAQ. V trimming: 1 base; J trimming: 6 bases; junction bases outside the gene matches: 10. Healthy people donating bone marrow made up the donors. Study results and caveats: The investigators catalogued 150 to 200 TCR beta chains as cytomegalovirus-associated. Rarity held for most TCR sequences, but there were some public TCRs that occurred in many donors.

The source material was PBMCs. V gene TRBV7-6 combines with J gene TRBJ1-2; 8 positions agree with TRBD1. The TCR sequence derives from a man aged 25 to 45 in good health and CMV-seropositive. The CDR3 DNA follows: TGTGCCAGCAGCTTAGAGGCGGCAGGGGGCGCGGATGGCTACACCTTC. Translated: CASSLEAAGGADGYTF.